The 10 T cell receptor beta chains in this list originate from one sample, sequenced in a study of T cell clones after liver transplantation. Libraries were prepared by immunoSEQ multiplex PCR; TCRdb keeps only in-frame clonotypes and omits some of them. Among some 120,000 clones listed, 90% were seen once. The sample consisted of CD4+ T cells from blood, taken 12 months after liver transplant. The receptor set was obtained from a human patient who received a liver transplant. Some T cells may be the graft donor's.

This sequence joins TRBV6-1 and TRBJ1-1, with D possibly TRBD1 on 5 matching bases. Trimming took off 4 bases at V and 3 bases at J, with 18 bases between the two ends. The CDR3 is made up of 16 amino acids. The germline CDR1 and CDR2 sequences are MNHNS and SASEGT. The chain's CDR3 is CASSVKPGTGDTEAFF. The CDR3 nucleotides read TGTGCCAGCAGTGTTAAGCCCGGGACGGGGGACACTGAAGCTTTCTTT.

The gene calls are TRBV6-7 and TRBJ2-7; 8 bases match TRBD2. TRBV6-7 is assigned to the ORF class and has an uncertain function. Trimming at V came to 5 bases and at J to 0 bases, leaving 6 bases not matched to a gene. CDR3 size: 15 residues. The CDR3 DNA follows: TGTGCCAGCAGTAAGAGCGGGGGAAGCTCCTACGAGCAGTACTTC. Its translation is CASSKSGGSSYEQYF.

The V gene is TRBV29-1, the J gene TRBJ2-6; D assignment may be TRBD1 or TRBD2 (5 bases each). Between the trimmed V and J ends, which lost 4 bases and 4 bases, there was a span of 20 bases. Germline lookup yields CDR1 SQVTM and CDR2 ANQGSEA. The CDR3 contains 17 residues. The CDR3 DNA sequence: TGCAGCGTTGCCACCCCGGGACCCCCTTTCGGGGCCAACGTCCTGACTTTC. Protein: CSVATPGPPFGANVLTF. Based on the CDR3 plus reference TRBV29-1 and TRBJ2-6, the full variable domain is SAVISQKPSRDICQRGTSLTIQCQVDSQVTMMFWYRQQPGQSLTLIATANQGSEATYESGFVIDKFPISRPNLTFSTLTVSNMSPEDSSIYLCSVATPGPPFGANVLTFGAGSRLTVL.

The gene calls are TRBV9 and TRBJ1-1, with D unclear. Trimming took off 0 bases at V and 0 bases at J, with 6 bases between the two ends. This CDR3 is 14 amino acids long. Germline lookup yields CDR1 SGDLS and CDR2 YYNGEE. The CDR3 DNA follows: TGTGCCAGCAGCGTAGACGGGGTGAACACTGAAGCTTTCTTT. This encodes CASSVDGVNTEAFF.

The chain has TRBV28 and TRBJ2-1; TRBD2 matches at 8 bases. The CDR3 is 15 residues long. V dropped 6 bases and J dropped 3; count of bases not matched to a gene: 7. Per the germline V gene, CDR1 is MDHEN and CDR2 is SYDVKM. This CDR3 is CASRTPGTSYNEQFF. CDR3 bases: TGTGCCAGCAGGACACCCGGGACTAGCTACAATGAGCAGTTCTTC.

The rearrangement links TRBV9 to TRBJ2-1; the D is unclear. The CDR3 spans 16 residues. V lost 0 bases and J lost 0, with 10 bases in between. Germline CDR1 and CDR2: SGDLS and YYNGEE. The CDR3 DNA is TGTGCCAGCAGCGTAGTCCGTGATAGCTCCTACAATGAGCAGTTCTTC. Translated, it gives CASSVVRDSSYNEQFF.

V usage is TRBV19 and J usage is TRBJ1-5; maybe TRBD1 (6 bases). The germline V gene encodes CDR1 LNHDA and CDR2 SQIVND (reference sequence). Trimming pared 7 bases from V and 4 bases from J, leaving 17 bases between. The CDR3 sequence is 15 residues long. The CDR3 sequence is CASNSLTQGNQPQHF. The CDR3 coding sequence is TGTGCCAGTAACTCTCTCACTCAGGGGAATCAGCCCCAGCATTTT.

This chain links TRBV10-3 with TRBJ2-2; TRBD2 might be the D (6 bases). Trimming took off 6 bases at V and 5 bases at J, with 16 bases between the two ends. Germline lookup yields CDR1 ENHRY and CDR2 SYGVKD. CDR3 length: 15 residues. The CDR3 here is CAIRNSSVRTGELFF. The CDR3 bases are TGTGCCATCAGAAATTCTAGCGTTCGAACCGGGGAGCTGTTTTTT.

The rearrangement links TRBV7-3 to TRBJ2-2, with a possible D match to TRBD2 (5 bases). This CDR3 spans 15 amino acids. In germline, CDR1 is SGHTA, CDR2 FQGTGA. Trimming cost V 2 bases and J 3 bases, with 10 bases left between them. This CDR3 is CASSLVGRDTGELFF. CDR3 DNA sequence: TGTGCCAGCAGCTTAGTTGGGCGGGACACCGGGGAGCTGTTTTTT.

This chain links TRBV5-1 with TRBJ2-1; TRBD2 matches at 14 bases. Germline V gene lookup returns CDR1 SGHRS and CDR2 YFSETQ. This CDR3 comprises 17 residues. V lost 5 bases, J lost 1 base, and 5 bases stayed unmatched. CDR3 protein: CASRRGTSGSSYNEQFF. DNA for the CDR3: TGCGCCAGCAGAAGAGGGACTAGCGGGAGTTCCTACAATGAGCAGTTCTTC.